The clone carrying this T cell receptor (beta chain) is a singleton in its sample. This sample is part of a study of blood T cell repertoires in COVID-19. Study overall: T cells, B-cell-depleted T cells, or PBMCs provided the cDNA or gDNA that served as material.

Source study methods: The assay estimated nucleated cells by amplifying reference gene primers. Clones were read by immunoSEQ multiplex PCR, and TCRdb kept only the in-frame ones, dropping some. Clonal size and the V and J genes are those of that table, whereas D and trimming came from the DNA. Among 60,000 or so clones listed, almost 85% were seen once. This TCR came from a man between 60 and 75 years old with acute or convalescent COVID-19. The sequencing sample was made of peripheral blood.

CDR3 sequence: CASRPPQNRYNGYTF. The CDR3 DNA reads TGCGCCAGCAGACCTCCGCAGAACAGGTACAATGGCTACACCTTC. V is TRBV10-1 and J is TRBJ1-2, with D perhaps TRBD1 (5 bases). This CDR3 has 15 amino acids. Trimming pared 6 bases from V and 6 bases from J, leaving 20 bases between. Germline CDR1 reads WNHNN; CDR2 reads SYGVQD (reference sequence).